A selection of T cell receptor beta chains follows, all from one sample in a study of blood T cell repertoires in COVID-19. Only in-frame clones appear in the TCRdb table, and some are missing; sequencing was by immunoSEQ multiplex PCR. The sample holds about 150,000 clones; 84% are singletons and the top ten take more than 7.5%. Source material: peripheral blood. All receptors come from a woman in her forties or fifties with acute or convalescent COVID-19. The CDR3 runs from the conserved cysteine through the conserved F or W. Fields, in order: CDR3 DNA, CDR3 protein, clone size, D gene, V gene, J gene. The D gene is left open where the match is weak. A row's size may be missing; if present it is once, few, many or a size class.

CDR3nt: TGTGCCAGCAGCTTAGTTGGGGGGATAGGCAAAAACATTCAGTACTTC
CDR3aa: CASSLVGGIGKNIQYF
abundance: .
d_gene: .
v_gene: TRBV11-3
j_gene: TRBJ2-4

CDR3nt: TGTGCCAGCAGCTATAACACGGGGGTACGAAGTGGCTACACCTTC
CDR3aa: CASSYNTGVRSGYTF
abundance: .
d_gene: .
v_gene: TRBV7-2
j_gene: TRBJ1-2

CDR3nt: TGTGCCAGCAGTCTCAGCCCAGGGCAAACTGAAGCTTTCTTT
CDR3aa: CASSLSPGQTEAFF
abundance: .
d_gene: .
v_gene: TRBV6-2/TRBV6-3
j_gene: TRBJ1-1

CDR3nt: TGTGCCAGCAGCCAAGATCGACTAGCACCCGAGCAGTACTTC
CDR3aa: CASSQDRLAPEQYF
abundance: .
d_gene: TRBD2
v_gene: TRBV4-2
j_gene: TRBJ2-7

CDR3nt: TGTGCCAGCAGCCGGGAGCATAATGAAAAACTGTTTTTT
CDR3aa: CASSREHNEKLFF
abundance: once
d_gene: .
v_gene: TRBV7-2
j_gene: TRBJ1-4

CDR3nt: TGTGCCAGCAGAGGGACAGTGGGCGATGGCTACACCTTC
CDR3aa: CASRGTVGDGYTF
abundance: few
d_gene: TRBD1
v_gene: TRBV6-5
j_gene: TRBJ1-2

CDR3nt: TGCAGCGTTGAAGGGGGACTAACCGGGGATACGCAGTATTTT
CDR3aa: CSVEGGLTGDTQYF
abundance: .
d_gene: TRBD2
v_gene: TRBV29-1
j_gene: TRBJ2-3

CDR3nt: TGTGCCAGCAGCTTAGGTGGGACACGGAACTATGGCTACACCTTC
CDR3aa: CASSLGGTRNYGYTF
abundance: .
d_gene: .
v_gene: TRBV13
j_gene: TRBJ1-2

CDR3nt: TGTGCCAGCAGCTTGGGGGTGGCAGGTCTCTACGAGCAGTACTTC
CDR3aa: CASSLGVAGLYEQYF
abundance: .
d_gene: .
v_gene: TRBV5-4
j_gene: TRBJ2-7

CDR3nt: TGTGCCTGGAGTGTTATCGTCATGAGGGCATTAGCGCAAGAGACCCAGTACTTC
CDR3aa: CAWSVIVMRALAQETQYF
abundance: .
d_gene: .
v_gene: TRBV30
j_gene: TRBJ2-5

CDR3nt: TGTGCCAGCAGCTTAGCAGGGGGCTACTATGGCTACACCTTC
CDR3aa: CASSLAGGYYGYTF
abundance: .
d_gene: TRBD1
v_gene: TRBV7-2
j_gene: TRBJ1-2

CDR3nt: TGTGCCAGCAGTTATGCGGGGCGCCGCTCTGGAAACACCATATATTTT
CDR3aa: CASSYAGRRSGNTIYF
abundance: .
d_gene: .
v_gene: TRBV6-5
j_gene: TRBJ1-3

CDR3nt: TGTGCCAGCAGCCAAGGGTGGGGGCACGGCACCGGGGAGCTGTTTTTT
CDR3aa: CASSQGWGHGTGELFF
abundance: few
d_gene: .
v_gene: TRBV3-1/TRBV3-2
j_gene: TRBJ2-2

CDR3nt: TGTGCCAGCACCCCCGGGTCCGTTCTGTCCCCCCTCCACTTT
CDR3aa: CASTPGSVLSPLHF
abundance: .
d_gene: .
v_gene: TRBV7-2
j_gene: TRBJ1-6

CDR3nt: TGTGCCAGCAGTGAATTCCTGGGAGGGAGCACCGGGGAGCTGTTTTTT
CDR3aa: CASSEFLGGSTGELFF
abundance: .
d_gene: TRBD2
v_gene: TRBV25-1
j_gene: TRBJ2-2

CDR3nt: TGTGCCAGTAGTATAGATCCAGATCAGCCCCAGCATTTT
CDR3aa: CASSIDPDQPQHF
abundance: .
d_gene: .
v_gene: TRBV19
j_gene: TRBJ1-5

CDR3nt: TGTGCCAGCAGTCTGACCGACAGGGAACTCGAGCAGTACTTC
CDR3aa: CASSLTDRELEQYF
abundance: .
d_gene: TRBD1
v_gene: TRBV5-5
j_gene: TRBJ2-7

CDR3nt: TGTGCCAGCTCACCAGCTACCTACAATGAGCAGTTCTTC
CDR3aa: CASSPATYNEQFF
abundance: .
d_gene: .
v_gene: TRBV18
j_gene: TRBJ2-1

CDR3nt: TGCGCCGGGGAAGGACAGGGTAATGAAAAACTGTTTTTT
CDR3aa: CAGEGQGNEKLFF
abundance: .
d_gene: TRBD1
v_gene: TRBV4-3
j_gene: TRBJ1-4

CDR3nt: TGCGCCAGCAGCTTGGGAAGCGGTAGCACAGATACGCAGTATTTT
CDR3aa: CASSLGSGSTDTQYF
abundance: .
d_gene: .
v_gene: TRBV5-1
j_gene: TRBJ2-3

CDR3nt: TGCGCCAGCAGCAGGACAGGGTTTGATGTCTCTGGAAACACCATATATTTT
CDR3aa: CASSRTGFDVSGNTIYF
abundance: .
d_gene: TRBD1
v_gene: TRBV4-1
j_gene: TRBJ1-3

CDR3nt: TGTGCCAGCAGCTTAAGGAGGGGACCTTACACAGATACGCAGTATTTT
CDR3aa: CASSLRRGPYTDTQYF
abundance: .
d_gene: .
v_gene: TRBV7-9
j_gene: TRBJ2-3

CDR3nt: TGTGCCAGCAGCTTAGACTTCGGGGGGGCAGGCACAGATACGCAGTATTTT
CDR3aa: CASSLDFGGAGTDTQYF
abundance: few
d_gene: TRBD2
v_gene: TRBV7-8
j_gene: TRBJ2-3

CDR3nt: TGCGCCAGCAGCTTTAGCGGGGGGGTCTACATTGAGCAGTTCTTC
CDR3aa: CASSFSGGVYIEQFF
abundance: few
d_gene: TRBD2
v_gene: TRBV5-1
j_gene: TRBJ2-1

CDR3nt: TGTGCCAGCAGCTTAGAGGGGGCGACCGGGGAGCTGTTTTTT
CDR3aa: CASSLEGATGELFF
abundance: .
d_gene: TRBD1
v_gene: TRBV7-9
j_gene: TRBJ2-2

CDR3nt: TGTGCCAGCTCACCGTCGGAGGGTTCTCAAGAGACCCAGTACTTC
CDR3aa: CASSPSEGSQETQYF
abundance: .
d_gene: .
v_gene: TRBV18
j_gene: TRBJ2-5

CDR3nt: TGTGCCAGCAGCCAACATTCATCCCAGTACTTC
CDR3aa: CASSQHSSQYF
abundance: .
d_gene: .
v_gene: TRBV14
j_gene: TRBJ2-5

CDR3nt: TGTGCCAGCAGTTTTGCCCAGGGGCCATGGGACGAGCAGTACTTC
CDR3aa: CASSFAQGPWDEQYF
abundance: .
d_gene: .
v_gene: TRBV28
j_gene: TRBJ2-7

CDR3nt: TGCGCCAGCAGCCAAGTCTTCGGGACAGCCTTCGCGGACACTGAAGCTTTCTTT
CDR3aa: CASSQVFGTAFADTEAFF
abundance: .
d_gene: TRBD1
v_gene: TRBV4-3
j_gene: TRBJ1-1

CDR3nt: TGTGCCAGCAGCCCGCAGGGGACTGGAAACACCATATATTTT
CDR3aa: CASSPQGTGNTIYF
abundance: .
d_gene: .
v_gene: TRBV7-2
j_gene: TRBJ1-3

CDR3nt: TGTGCCAGCAAGGACAGGGAGAGCACTGAAGCTTTCTTT
CDR3aa: CASKDRESTEAFF
abundance: once
d_gene: TRBD1
v_gene: TRBV19
j_gene: TRBJ1-1

CDR3nt: TGTGCCAGCAGCTTAAATGCGGGGGGGCCATCGAATGAGCAGTTCTTC
CDR3aa: CASSLNAGGPSNEQFF
abundance: .
d_gene: TRBD2
v_gene: TRBV7-2
j_gene: TRBJ2-1

CDR3nt: TGTGCCAGCAGCTCAGGATACCAAGAGACCCAGTACTTC
CDR3aa: CASSSGYQETQYF
abundance: .
d_gene: .
v_gene: TRBV7-7
j_gene: TRBJ2-5

CDR3nt: TGTGCCAGCAGCTCACGCACGAGAGGAGATTCACCCCTCCACTTT
CDR3aa: CASSSRTRGDSPLHF
abundance: .
d_gene: .
v_gene: TRBV7-2
j_gene: TRBJ1-6

CDR3nt: TGCGCCAGCAGCCAAGCTTCAGGCAGGAGGTCGTCCTACGAGCAGTACTTC
CDR3aa: CASSQASGRRSSYEQYF
abundance: once
d_gene: .
v_gene: TRBV4-1
j_gene: TRBJ2-7

CDR3nt: TGTGCCAGCAGCCCCGGACAGGGAAATAATCAGCCCCAGCATTTT
CDR3aa: CASSPGQGNNQPQHF
abundance: .
d_gene: TRBD1
v_gene: TRBV7-9
j_gene: TRBJ1-5

CDR3nt: TGCGCCAGCAGCTTAGGCCCGGGGATGGGAAACATTCAGTACTTC
CDR3aa: CASSLGPGMGNIQYF
abundance: .
d_gene: .
v_gene: TRBV5-1
j_gene: TRBJ2-4

CDR3nt: TGTGCCAGTGCAATTCAGGAGGAAGAGACCCAGTACTTC
CDR3aa: CASAIQEEETQYF
abundance: .
d_gene: .
v_gene: TRBV3-1/TRBV3-2
j_gene: TRBJ2-5

CDR3nt: TGTGCCAGCAGTTCGACAGGTACGCAGTATTTT
CDR3aa: CASSSTGTQYF
abundance: .
d_gene: .
v_gene: TRBV27
j_gene: TRBJ2-3

CDR3nt: TGTGCCAGCAGCCAGGACTCTAGGAGGGGTATCCGAGAGCAGTACTTC
CDR3aa: CASSQDSRRGIREQYF
abundance: .
d_gene: .
v_gene: TRBV4-2
j_gene: TRBJ2-7

CDR3nt: TGCGCCAGCAGCCAAGAATGGCCCTATGGCTACACCTTC
CDR3aa: CASSQEWPYGYTF
abundance: .
d_gene: .
v_gene: TRBV4-1
j_gene: TRBJ1-2

CDR3nt: TGTGCCAGCAGCTCCGACAGGGGGTCCTACAATGAGCAGTTCTTC
CDR3aa: CASSSDRGSYNEQFF
abundance: .
d_gene: TRBD1
v_gene: TRBV7-2
j_gene: TRBJ2-1

CDR3nt: TGTGCCAGTAGTCCGGGACAGGGCACGTACCAGCCCCAGCATTTT
CDR3aa: CASSPGQGTYQPQHF
abundance: once
d_gene: TRBD1
v_gene: TRBV19
j_gene: TRBJ1-5

CDR3nt: TGTGCCAGCAGTTATGTGACCGGGACAGAAGCTTTCTTT
CDR3aa: CASSYVTGTEAFF
abundance: .
d_gene: .
v_gene: TRBV6-6
j_gene: TRBJ1-1

CDR3nt: TGTGCCAGCAGCCTAGTCGGGACAGGGGAGTCACCCCTCCACTTT
CDR3aa: CASSLVGTGESPLHF
abundance: .
d_gene: TRBD1
v_gene: TRBV7-6
j_gene: TRBJ1-6

CDR3nt: TGTGCCAGCAGTTACGTCTATTCCTCTGGAAACACCATATATTTT
CDR3aa: CASSYVYSSGNTIYF
abundance: .
d_gene: .
v_gene: TRBV6-2/TRBV6-3
j_gene: TRBJ1-3

CDR3nt: TGTGCCAGCAGCCCCGGGACAGGGGGGGCAAGTGTACGCCAGCCCCAGCATTTT
CDR3aa: CASSPGTGGASVRQPQHF
abundance: .
d_gene: TRBD1
v_gene: TRBV7-2
j_gene: TRBJ1-5

CDR3nt: TGTGCCAGCAGCCCCTCAGGGTGGGCCCGCGGTGAGCAGTTCTTC
CDR3aa: CASSPSGWARGEQFF
abundance: .
d_gene: .
v_gene: TRBV7-2
j_gene: TRBJ2-1

CDR3nt: TGTGCCACCAGCCCGGCGGGGCCGATAATATACAATGGGCAGTTCTTC
CDR3aa: CATSPAGPIIYNGQFF
abundance: once
d_gene: .
v_gene: TRBV15
j_gene: TRBJ2-1

CDR3nt: TGTGCCAGCAGCGTAGGGACACAAGAGACCCAGTACTTC
CDR3aa: CASSVGTQETQYF
abundance: .
d_gene: .
v_gene: TRBV9
j_gene: TRBJ2-5

CDR3nt: TGTGCCAGCAGCGAATACCAGGGAACTGGGGCCAACGTCCTGACTTTC
CDR3aa: CASSEYQGTGANVLTF
abundance: few
d_gene: .
v_gene: TRBV3-1/TRBV3-2
j_gene: TRBJ2-6

CDR3nt: TGTGCCAGCAGCCTATTAGCGGGAAACTCCTACGAGCAGTACTTC
CDR3aa: CASSLLAGNSYEQYF
abundance: .
d_gene: TRBD2
v_gene: TRBV5-5
j_gene: TRBJ2-7

CDR3nt: TGTGCCAGCAGCCAAGATCCTAGCGGGGACTACGAGCAGTACTTC
CDR3aa: CASSQDPSGDYEQYF
abundance: .
d_gene: TRBD2
v_gene: TRBV4-2
j_gene: TRBJ2-7

CDR3nt: TGTGCCAGCAGCGTAGATGGCGGGCCCCACAATGAGCAGTTCTTC
CDR3aa: CASSVDGGPHNEQFF
abundance: .
d_gene: .
v_gene: TRBV9
j_gene: TRBJ2-1

CDR3nt: TGTGCCAGCAGCCAGCGCACCAGGGGGCAGGTTTCTGAAGCTTTCTTT
CDR3aa: CASSQRTRGQVSEAFF
abundance: .
d_gene: TRBD1
v_gene: TRBV3-1/TRBV3-2
j_gene: TRBJ1-1

CDR3nt: TGTGCCAGCAGTTTTCTTTTCTCTCCCAAAAACGACAGGGGGCGCAACGAGCAGTACTTC
CDR3aa: CASSFLFSPKNDRGRNEQYF
abundance: .
d_gene: TRBD1
v_gene: TRBV28
j_gene: TRBJ2-7

CDR3nt: TGCGCCAGCAGCCAAGTTTTTCAGGGCTGGGAGACCCAGTACTTC
CDR3aa: CASSQVFQGWETQYF
abundance: .
d_gene: .
v_gene: TRBV4-3
j_gene: TRBJ2-5

CDR3nt: TGTGCAAGTCGCCCTACAATACCCCCTAACAGGCAAGAGACCCAGTACTTC
CDR3aa: CASRPTIPPNRQETQYF
abundance: .
d_gene: .
v_gene: TRBV12-2
j_gene: TRBJ2-5

CDR3nt: TGTGCCAGCAGTGAACTTTTAGCGAGACTCCACTCCTACGAGCAGTACTTC
CDR3aa: CASSELLARLHSYEQYF
abundance: .
d_gene: .
v_gene: TRBV2
j_gene: TRBJ2-7